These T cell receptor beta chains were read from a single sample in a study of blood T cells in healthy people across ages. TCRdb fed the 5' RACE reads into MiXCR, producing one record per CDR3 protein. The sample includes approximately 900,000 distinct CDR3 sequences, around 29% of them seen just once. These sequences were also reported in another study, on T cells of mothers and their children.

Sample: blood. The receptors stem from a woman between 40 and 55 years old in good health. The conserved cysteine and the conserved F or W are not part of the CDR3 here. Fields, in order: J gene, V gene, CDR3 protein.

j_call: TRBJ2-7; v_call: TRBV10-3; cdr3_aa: AVRDAQYEQY
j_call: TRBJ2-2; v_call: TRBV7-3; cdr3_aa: ASSSRTGRTGELF
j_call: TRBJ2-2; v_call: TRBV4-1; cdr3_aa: ASSQSWGADGELF
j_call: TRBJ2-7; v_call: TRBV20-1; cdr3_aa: SAPIRANSYEQY
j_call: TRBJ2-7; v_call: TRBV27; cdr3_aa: ASSWTGASQVVAGGEQY
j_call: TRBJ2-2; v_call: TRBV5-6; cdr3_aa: ASTRGRSGVDTGELF
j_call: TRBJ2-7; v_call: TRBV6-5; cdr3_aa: ASSYSGVGRYEQY
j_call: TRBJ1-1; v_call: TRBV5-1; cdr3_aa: ASSSYRTGQTEAF
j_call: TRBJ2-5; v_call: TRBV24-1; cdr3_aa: ATSSSLKETQY
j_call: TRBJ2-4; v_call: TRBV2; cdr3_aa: ASSGQGAGKNIQY
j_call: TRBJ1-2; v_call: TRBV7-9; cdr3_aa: ASIRLQGPNYGYT
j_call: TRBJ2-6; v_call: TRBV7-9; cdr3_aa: ASSPNERTGSLSGANVLT
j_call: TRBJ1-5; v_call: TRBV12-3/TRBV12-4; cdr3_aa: ASSLSPGGDQPQH
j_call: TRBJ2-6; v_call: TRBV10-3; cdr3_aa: AISRGAGANVLT
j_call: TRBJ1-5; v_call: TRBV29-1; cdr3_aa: SVGDRGFQPQH
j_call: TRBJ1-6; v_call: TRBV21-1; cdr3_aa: ASSKEDRLNSPLH
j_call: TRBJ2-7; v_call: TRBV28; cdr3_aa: ASSYPGKYYEQY
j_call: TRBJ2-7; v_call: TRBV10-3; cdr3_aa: AISDGTGAREQY
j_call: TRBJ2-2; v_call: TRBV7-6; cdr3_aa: ASSLSPTTNTGELF
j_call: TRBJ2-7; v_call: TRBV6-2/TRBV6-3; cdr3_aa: ASSYSIMNEQY
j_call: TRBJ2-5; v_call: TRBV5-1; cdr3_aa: ASSPTRASETQY
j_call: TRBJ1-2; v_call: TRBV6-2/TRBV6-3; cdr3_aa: ASLSTNYGYT
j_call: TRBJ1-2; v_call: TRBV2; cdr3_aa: ASSEQWGDYGYT